This TCR beta chain was found in a study of tumor and adjacent non-tumor tissue in lung cancer (dated by TCRdb to between 2017 and 2018). Study-wide context: By cancer type, the cohort comprised 12 adenocarcinoma patients, a couple of squamous cell carcinoma patients and 1 small cell lung cancer patient. The 15 or so patients were aged about 31 to 85 years, included around 10 men and 5 women, and had TNM stage I to III disease. Sequencing generated a total of 125,075,908 productive TCRbeta reads, averaging roughly 4.3 million reads per sample. Using bulk TCRbeta repertoires from 15 lung cancer patients, the study set lung tumor tissue side by side with matched distant non-tumor lung tissue. Approximately 31 paired specimens, one tumor and one normal lung sample per patient, were profiled by TCRbeta CDR3 sequencing. The research as a whole found: In normal lung, the top 100 clones accounted for a significantly larger cumulative share of the repertoire than in tumor tissue. Because peripheral blood was not sequenced, the blood TCRbeta repertoires of the lung cancer patients in the study went unexamined. Neither the sequencing platform nor unique molecular identifiers are named or mentioned anywhere in the methods. Significantly higher TCR diversity (inverse Simpson) was observed in tumor tissue than in normal lung tissue (about 410 vs 180, P = 0.0075, Mann-Whitney U test). Significantly higher TCR diversity was found in younger patients, and higher tumor TCR diversity was associated with shorter overall and disease-free survival. The cohort had only 15 or so patients, and the authors noted that larger samples and more detailed clinical data are needed.

RNA was isolated from bulk unsorted tissue, and RNA quality was assessed with a NanoDrop ND-1000 and an Agilent 2100. Donors were newly diagnosed lung cancer patients admitted for thoracic surgery in China between August and November 2014, without prior chemotherapy. Anyone who had undergone radiotherapy or chemotherapy before, or who had another cancer at the same time, was left out of the study. Surgical tissue pieces of roughly 1-2.2 cm3 were preserved in RNAlater solution and were kept at -80 degrees C until use. Library preparation used multiplex PCR. Sequencing was performed on an Illumina HiSeq 2500. TCRbeta libraries were built by three rounds of nested PCR using primers (Table S4), following protocols modified from ARM-PCR. PCR products of 200-500 bp were gel-excised and purified with the QIAquick gel extraction kit before sequencing. The authors processed their data as follows. Reads were cleaned using Trimmomatic, were merged into complete CDR3 sequences using FLASH, and were assigned to V(D)J germline segments using MiTCR. Clonal diversity was computed as the inverse Simpson's index with VDJtools. Productive reads were defined as in-frame sequences without a premature stop codon. The public sequencing data were trimmed at Q25 with fastp and processed into clonotypes with MiXCR by TCRdb, which kept only in-frame beta chains. One record per CDR3 amino acid sequence lists the most common genes and DNA. The V and J calls here are based on TCRdb, not the publication. This sample holds about 85,000 distinct CDR3 sequences; 61% were observed only once. The ten largest clones add up to about 15% of the sample.

Remarks on this clonotype: There is no known antigen for this receptor. The conserved closing phenylalanine or tryptophan is absent in this CDR3, likely reflecting a read error.

At the junction V is shortened by 9 bases and J by 4 bases, with 12 bases in between. With termini counted, the CDR3 has 12 amino acids. Left in the record is the CDR3 DNA by itself, 36 bases read in frame from the first base. Looking up the germline V gene yields CDR1 SGHAT and CDR2 FQNNGV. The TCR was taken from a man aged 65-85 years with non-small cell lung cancer. The chain uses TRBV11-2 and TRBJ2-5; a weak D assignment points to TRBD2 (5 bases agree). The sequencing sample was made of lung tumor tissue. The nucleotide sequence reads TGTGCCAGTAGCCAAGAGGGAGAGACCCAGTACATC. It encodes CASSQEGETQYI.